The rows below give T cell receptor beta chains drawn from one sample of a study of blood T cell repertoires in COVID-19. Some clones are missing from TCRdb's copy, which holds only in-frame ones; the method was immunoSEQ multiplex PCR. The sample shows about 70,000 clones, nearly 80% of them seen only once. The sample consisted of peripheral blood. Every receptor here comes from an older woman with acute or convalescent COVID-19. Each CDR3 is given without its conserved first and last residue.

v_call	j_call	cdr3_aa
TRBV5-1	TRBJ1-1	ASSLERVQNTEAF
TRBV4-2	TRBJ2-7	ASSQLAGGLSSYEQY
TRBV10-1	TRBJ2-2	ASSTDRGRFGELF
TRBV5-1	TRBJ1-1	ASREHPNTEAF
TRBV27	TRBJ1-1	ASSLRRGGGTEAF
TRBV5-1	TRBJ1-5	ASSTGAGDGQPQH
TRBV11-3	TRBJ2-5	ASSSGLVGETQY
TRBV4-2	TRBJ2-3	ASSQGGGEADTQY
TRBV5-1	TRBJ1-4	ASSRTGEEKLF
TRBV2	TRBJ2-1	ASTTNYNEQF
TRBV28	TRBJ1-6	ASSWEASSYNSPLH
TRBV5-4	TRBJ2-7	ASSSGLTYEQY
TRBV5-1	TRBJ2-7	ASSFAGTGGREQY
TRBV29-1	TRBJ2-7	SATGADLNYEQY
TRBV6-6	TRBJ1-1	ASSSVVEAF
TRBV6-2/TRBV6-3	TRBJ2-7	ASSFSGQGFREQY
TRBV7-9	TRBJ1-1	ASSLVGRGQVAF
TRBV18	TRBJ2-7	ASSPEASYYEQY
TRBV15	TRBJ2-3	ATSSVRDTQY
TRBV5-5	TRBJ1-6	ASSLGEQEGYNSPLH
TRBV2	TRBJ2-2	ARLQPNTGELF
TRBV4-2	TRBJ1-5	ASSQGDRGQNQPQH
TRBV20-1	TRBJ1-2	SASRGGGYT
TRBV7-8	TRBJ1-1	ASSPSNTEAF
TRBV2	TRBJ1-5	ASSGQGSRH
TRBV6-2/TRBV6-3	TRBJ1-1	ASSYRDRGAF
TRBV18	TRBJ1-3	ASSPGQVSGNTIY
TRBV5-6	TRBJ1-6	ASSLRQGNSPLH